Below are 3 T cell receptor beta chains sequenced from a single sample in a study of OX40 agonist ivuxolimab in advanced cancers. The assay was immunoSEQ multiplex PCR, and TCRdb's table has in-frame clones only and misses some. There are some 6,000 clones in the sample; about 86% occur only once, and just under 25% lies in the top ten. The sample here was CD4+ or CD8+ T cells sorted from blood, taken in a trial of the OX40 agonist ivuxolimab. The receptors were gathered from an adult with an advanced solid tumor such as melanoma, head and neck, liver or kidney cancer.

In its sample, this clone ranks as medium-sized (0.01 to 0.1%). V gene TRBV5-4 combines with J gene TRBJ1-2; D may be TRBD1 (6 bases). Germline CDR1 reads SGHNT; CDR2 reads YYREEE (reference sequence). V was trimmed by 0 bases and J by 6 bases, leaving 12 bases between them. The CDR3 runs 14 residues. CDR3 nucleotide sequence: TGTGCCAGCAGCTTGGCCGCGGGGGCCCATGGCTACACCTTC. Protein sequence: CASSLAAGAHGYTF. Full variable domain (rest looked up from reference TRBV5-4 and TRBJ1-2): ETGVTQSPTHLIKTRGQQVTLRCSSQSGHNTVSWYQQALGQGPQFIFQYYREEENGRGNFPPRFSGLQFPNYSSELNVNALELDDSALYLCASSLAAGAHGYTFGSGTRLTVV.

In its sample, this clone was seen a few times. The chain joins TRBV6-5 to TRBJ1-6; no clear D. CDR1 is MNHEY and CDR2 is SVGAGI in the germline V gene. This CDR3 region has 10 residues. Trimming stripped 6 bases from V and 8 bases from J, with 2 bases between. The CDR3 sequence: CASRYSPLHF. CDR3 DNA: TGTGCCAGCAGGTATTCACCCCTCCACTTT.

The chain is built from TRBV30 and TRBJ1-1, with D perhaps matching TRBD1 (5 bases). This CDR3 is built from 12 residues. The germline gives CDR1 GTSNPN, CDR2 SVGIG (reference sequence). The ends were cut back, 4 bases at V and 5 bases at J, with 11 bases in the middle. The CDR3 DNA reads TGTGCCTGGACAGGGTTCGCGACTGAAGCTTTCTTT. Amino acid sequence: CAWTGFATEAFF. Together with reference TRBV30 and TRBJ1-1, the CDR3 gives the full variable domain: SQTIHQWPATLVQPVGSPLSLECTVEGTSNPNLYWYRQAAGRGLQLLFYSVGIGQISSEVPQNLSASRPQDRQFILSSKKLLLSDSGFYLCAWTGFATEAFFGQGTRLTVV.